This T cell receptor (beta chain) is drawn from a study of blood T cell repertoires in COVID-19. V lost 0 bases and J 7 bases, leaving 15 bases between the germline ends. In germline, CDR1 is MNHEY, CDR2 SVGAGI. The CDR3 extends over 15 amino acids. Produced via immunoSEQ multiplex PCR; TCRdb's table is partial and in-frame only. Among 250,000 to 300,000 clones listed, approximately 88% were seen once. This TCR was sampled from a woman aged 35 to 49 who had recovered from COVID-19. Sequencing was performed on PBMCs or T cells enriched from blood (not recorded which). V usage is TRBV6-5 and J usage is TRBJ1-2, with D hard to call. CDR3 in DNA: TGTGCCAGCAGTTACTCTACAAGGGAGGGTCCTGGCTACACCTTC. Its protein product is CASSYSTREGPGYTF.